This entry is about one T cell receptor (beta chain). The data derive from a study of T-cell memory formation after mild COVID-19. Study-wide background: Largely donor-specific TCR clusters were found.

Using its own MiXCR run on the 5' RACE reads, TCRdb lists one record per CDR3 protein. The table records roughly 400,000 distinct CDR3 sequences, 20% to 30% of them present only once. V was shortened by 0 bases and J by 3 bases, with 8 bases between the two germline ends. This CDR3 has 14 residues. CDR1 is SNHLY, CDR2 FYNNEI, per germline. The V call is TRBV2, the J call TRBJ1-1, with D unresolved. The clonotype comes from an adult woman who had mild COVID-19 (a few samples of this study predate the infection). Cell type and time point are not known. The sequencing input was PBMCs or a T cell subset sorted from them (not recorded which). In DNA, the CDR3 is TGTGCCAGCAGTGAAGCGATCGAGTACACTGAAGCTTTCTTT. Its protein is CASSEAIEYTEAFF. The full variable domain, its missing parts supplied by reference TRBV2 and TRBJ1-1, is EPEVTQTPSHQVTQMGQEVILRCVPISNHLYFYWYRQILGQKVEFLVSFYNNEISEKSEIFDDQFSVERPDGSNFTLKIRSTKLEDSAMYFCASSEAIEYTEAFFGQGTRLTVV.